What follows is one T cell receptor beta chain and its context. The germline V and J ends were trimmed by 3 bases and 7 bases, with 4 bases remaining between them. The CDR3 extends over 11 amino acids. The data stem from a study of T cell responses to AZD1222 COVID-19 vaccine. Only in-frame clones appear in the TCRdb table, and some are missing; sequencing was by immunoSEQ multiplex PCR. The table shows roughly 150,000 clones, with about 92% occurring only once. The receptor was derived from an adult who received the AZD1222 COVID-19 vaccine. J is TRBJ2-1 and V is TRBV12-3 or TRBV12-4; D gene uncertain. This specimen consisted of peripheral blood, obtained 28 days after the second AZD1222 dose. The DNA of the CDR3 is TGTGCCAGCAGTTTGCGGAATGAGCAGTTCTTC. It encodes CASSLRNEQFF.